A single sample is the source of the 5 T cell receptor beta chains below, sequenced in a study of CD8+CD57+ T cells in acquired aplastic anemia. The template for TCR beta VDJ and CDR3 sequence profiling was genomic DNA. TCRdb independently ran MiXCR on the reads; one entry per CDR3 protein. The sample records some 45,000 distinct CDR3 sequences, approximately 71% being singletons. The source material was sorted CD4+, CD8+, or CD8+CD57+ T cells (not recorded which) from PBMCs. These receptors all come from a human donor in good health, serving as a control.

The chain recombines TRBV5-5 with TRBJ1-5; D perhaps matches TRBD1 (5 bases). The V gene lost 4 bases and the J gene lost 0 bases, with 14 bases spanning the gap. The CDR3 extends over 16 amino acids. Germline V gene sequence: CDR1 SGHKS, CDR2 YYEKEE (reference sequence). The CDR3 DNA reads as TGTGCCAGCAGCACGGGGACGAGGTATAGCAATCAGCCCCAGCATTTT. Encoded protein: CASSTGTRYSNQPQHF.

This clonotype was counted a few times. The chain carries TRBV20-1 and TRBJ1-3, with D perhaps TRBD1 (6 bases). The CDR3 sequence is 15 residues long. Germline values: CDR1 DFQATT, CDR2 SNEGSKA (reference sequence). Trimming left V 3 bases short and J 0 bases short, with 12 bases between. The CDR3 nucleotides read TGCAGTGCTAGGCCGAGGGGGTTCTCTGGAAACACCATATATTTT. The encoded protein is CSARPRGFSGNTIYF.

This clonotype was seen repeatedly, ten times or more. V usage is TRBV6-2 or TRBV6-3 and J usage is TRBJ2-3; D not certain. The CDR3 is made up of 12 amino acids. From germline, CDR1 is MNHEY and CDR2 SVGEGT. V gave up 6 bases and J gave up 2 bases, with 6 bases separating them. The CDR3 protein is CASSAPTDTQYF. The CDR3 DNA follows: TGTGCCAGCAGCGCTCCCACAGATACGCAGTATTTT.

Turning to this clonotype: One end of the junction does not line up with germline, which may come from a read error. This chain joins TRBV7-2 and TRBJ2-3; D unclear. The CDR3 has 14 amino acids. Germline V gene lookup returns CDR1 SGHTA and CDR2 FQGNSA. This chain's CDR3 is CASRSQVGTDTQYF. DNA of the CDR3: TGCGCCAGCAGGAGTCAGGTGGGGACAGATACGCAGTATTTT.

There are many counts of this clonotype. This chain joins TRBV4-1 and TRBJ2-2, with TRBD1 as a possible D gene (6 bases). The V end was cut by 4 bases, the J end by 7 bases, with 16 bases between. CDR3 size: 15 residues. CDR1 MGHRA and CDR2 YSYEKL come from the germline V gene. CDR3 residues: CASSPETGLDGELFF. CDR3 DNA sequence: TGCGCCAGCAGCCCCGAGACAGGCCTGGACGGGGAGCTGTTTTTT.